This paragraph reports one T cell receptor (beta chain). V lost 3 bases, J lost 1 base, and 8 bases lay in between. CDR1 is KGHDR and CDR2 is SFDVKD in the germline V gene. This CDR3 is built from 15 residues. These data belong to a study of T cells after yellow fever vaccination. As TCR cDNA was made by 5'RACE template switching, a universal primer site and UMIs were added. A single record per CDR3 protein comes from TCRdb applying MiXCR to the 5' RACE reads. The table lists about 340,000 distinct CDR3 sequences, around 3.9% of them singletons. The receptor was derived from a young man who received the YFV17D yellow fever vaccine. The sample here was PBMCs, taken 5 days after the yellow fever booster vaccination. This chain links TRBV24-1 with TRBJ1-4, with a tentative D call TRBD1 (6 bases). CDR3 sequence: CATSDTTGTNEKLFF. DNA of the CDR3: TGTGCCACCAGTGATACGACAGGAACTAATGAAAAACTGTTTTTT.